The present T cell receptor (beta chain) was sequenced within a study of Ad26.COV2.S vaccination and SARS-CoV-2 variants. Using immunoSEQ multiplex PCR, the repertoire was profiled, and TCRdb retains in-frame clones only, with some absent. The sample has some 350,000 clones; approximately 90% are singletons. V shed 2 bases, J shed 5 bases, and the junction held 2 bases outside the gene matches. Germline-derived CDR1 and CDR2 are SGHKS and YYEKEE (reference sequence). The CDR3 covers 15 residues. The sample was peripheral blood, taken after recovery from COVID-19. V gene TRBV5-5 combines with J gene TRBJ1-6; 9 nucleotides agree with TRBD1. This TCR came from a human donor who had recovered from COVID-19. DNA of the CDR3: TGTGCCAGCAGCTTCGGACAGGGGCATAATTCACCCCTCCACTTT. This gives the protein CASSFGQGHNSPLHF.